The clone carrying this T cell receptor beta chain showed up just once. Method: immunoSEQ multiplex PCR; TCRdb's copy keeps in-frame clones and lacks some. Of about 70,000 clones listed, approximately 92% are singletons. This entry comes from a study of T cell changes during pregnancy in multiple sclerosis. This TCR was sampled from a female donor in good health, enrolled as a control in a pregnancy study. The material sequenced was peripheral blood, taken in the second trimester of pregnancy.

The CDR3 sequence is CASSRTGIVEGYTF. The CDR3 bases are TGTGCCAGCAGTAGGACAGGGATAGTAGAAGGCTACACCTTC. V usage is TRBV28 and J usage is TRBJ1-2; 8 bases match TRBD1. The CDR3 runs to 14 residues. Germline V gene sequence: CDR1 MDHEN, CDR2 SYDVKM. V gave up 5 bases and J gave up 8 bases; unmatched junction bases: 10.